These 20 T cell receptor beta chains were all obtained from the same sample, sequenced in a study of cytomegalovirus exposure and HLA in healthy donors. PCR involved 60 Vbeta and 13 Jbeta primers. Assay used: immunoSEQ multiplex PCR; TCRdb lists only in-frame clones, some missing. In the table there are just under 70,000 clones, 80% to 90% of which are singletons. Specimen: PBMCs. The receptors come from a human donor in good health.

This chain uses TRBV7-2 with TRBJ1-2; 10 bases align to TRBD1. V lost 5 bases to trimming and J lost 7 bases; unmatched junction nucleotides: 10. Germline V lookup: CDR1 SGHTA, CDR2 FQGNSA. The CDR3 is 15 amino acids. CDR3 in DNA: TGTGCCAGCAGCCAAAACGGACAGGGGGTGGGTGGCTACACCTTC. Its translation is CASSQNGQGVGGYTF. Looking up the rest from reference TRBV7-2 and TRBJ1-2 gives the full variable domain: GAGVSQSPSNKVTEKGKDVELRCDPISGHTALYWYRQSLGQGLEFLIYFQGNSAPDKSGLPSDRFSAERTGGSVSTLTIQRTQQEDSAVYLCASSQNGQGVGGYTFGSGTRLTVV.

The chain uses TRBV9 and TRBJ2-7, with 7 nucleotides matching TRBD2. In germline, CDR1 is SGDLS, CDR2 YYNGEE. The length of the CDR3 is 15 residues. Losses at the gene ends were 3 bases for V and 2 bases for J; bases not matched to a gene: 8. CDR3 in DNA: TGTGCCAGCAGCGCAGGCCCTGGGGGGGCCTACGAGCAGTACTTC. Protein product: CASSAGPGGAYEQYF.

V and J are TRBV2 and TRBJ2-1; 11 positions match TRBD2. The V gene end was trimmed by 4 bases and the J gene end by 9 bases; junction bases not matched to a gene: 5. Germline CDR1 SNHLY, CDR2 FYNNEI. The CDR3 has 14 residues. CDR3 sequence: CASSVLAGGFEQFF. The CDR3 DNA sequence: TGTGCCAGCAGTGTGCTAGCGGGGGGCTTTGAGCAGTTCTTC.

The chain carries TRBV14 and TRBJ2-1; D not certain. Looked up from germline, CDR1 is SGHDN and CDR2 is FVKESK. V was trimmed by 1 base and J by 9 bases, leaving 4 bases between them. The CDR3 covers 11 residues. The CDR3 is CASSQAFEQFF. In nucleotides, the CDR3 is TGTGCCAGCAGCCAAGCCTTTGAGCAGTTCTTC.

The DNA of the CDR3 is TGTGCCAGCAGGGGGGCCAGCTATAATTCACCCCTCCACTTT. Protein: CASRGASYNSPLHF. This rearrangement joins TRBV28 to TRBJ1-6; TRBD1 might be the D (6 bases). The germline CDR1 and CDR2 sequences are MDHEN and SYDVKM. The CDR3 runs 14 residues. Trimming pared 6 bases from V and 3 bases from J, leaving 9 bases between.

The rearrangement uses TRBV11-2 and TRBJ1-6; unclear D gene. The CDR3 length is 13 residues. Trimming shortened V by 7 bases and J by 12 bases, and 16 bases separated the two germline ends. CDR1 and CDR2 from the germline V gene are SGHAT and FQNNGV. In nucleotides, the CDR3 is TGTGCCAGCAAAAGTCGGCCGGCGGAACCCCTCCACTTT. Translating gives CASKSRPAEPLHF.

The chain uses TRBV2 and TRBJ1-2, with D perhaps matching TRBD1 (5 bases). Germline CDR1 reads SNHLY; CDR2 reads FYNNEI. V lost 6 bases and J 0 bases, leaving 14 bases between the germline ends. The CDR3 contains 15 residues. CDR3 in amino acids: CASRDTGFSNYGYTF. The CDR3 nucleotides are TGTGCCAGCAGAGACACAGGTTTTTCTAACTATGGCTACACCTTC.

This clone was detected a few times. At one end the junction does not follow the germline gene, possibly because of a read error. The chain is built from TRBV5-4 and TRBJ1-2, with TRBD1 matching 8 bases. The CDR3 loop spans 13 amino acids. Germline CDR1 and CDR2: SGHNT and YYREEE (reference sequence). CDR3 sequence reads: CASSKDRGYGYPF. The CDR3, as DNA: TGTGCCAGCAGCAAAGACAGGGGCTATGGCTACCCCTTC. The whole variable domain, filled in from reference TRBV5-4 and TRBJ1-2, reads ETGVTQSPTHLIKTRGQQVTLRCSSQSGHNTVSWYQQALGQGPQFIFQYYREEENGRGNFPPRFSGLQFPNYSSELNVNALELDDSALYLCASSKDRGYGYPFGSGTRLTVV.

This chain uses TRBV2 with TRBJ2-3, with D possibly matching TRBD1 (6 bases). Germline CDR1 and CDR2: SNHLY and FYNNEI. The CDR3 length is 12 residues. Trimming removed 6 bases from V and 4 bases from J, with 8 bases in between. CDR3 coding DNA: TGTGCCAGCAGATCAGGGGCAGATACGCAGTATTTT. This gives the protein CASRSGADTQYF.

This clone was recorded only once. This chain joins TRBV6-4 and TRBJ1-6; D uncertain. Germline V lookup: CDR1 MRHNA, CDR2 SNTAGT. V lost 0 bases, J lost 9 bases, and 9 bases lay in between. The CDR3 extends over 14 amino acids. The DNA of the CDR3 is TGTGCCAGCAGTGACTCAGTGGGCTCTTCACCCCTCCACTTT. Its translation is CASSDSVGSSPLHF.

The CDR3, as DNA: TGTGCCAGCAGCCAATACCCGGGACAGGGGAACACCGGGGAGCTGTTTTTT. Protein sequence: CASSQYPGQGNTGELFF. V is TRBV14 and J is TRBJ2-2; TRBD1 aligns across 9 bases. The CDR3 is 17 residues long. The germline V gene encodes CDR1 SGHDN and CDR2 FVKESK. J lost 1 base, V lost 2 bases, and 5 bases had no gene match.

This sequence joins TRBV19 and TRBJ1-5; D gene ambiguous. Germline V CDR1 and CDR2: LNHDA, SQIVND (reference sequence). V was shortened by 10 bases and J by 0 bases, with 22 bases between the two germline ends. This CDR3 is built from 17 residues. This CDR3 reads CATGEGSSLYSNQPQHF. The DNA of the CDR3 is TGTGCCACCGGGGAGGGATCCTCCCTTTATAGCAATCAGCCCCAGCATTTT.

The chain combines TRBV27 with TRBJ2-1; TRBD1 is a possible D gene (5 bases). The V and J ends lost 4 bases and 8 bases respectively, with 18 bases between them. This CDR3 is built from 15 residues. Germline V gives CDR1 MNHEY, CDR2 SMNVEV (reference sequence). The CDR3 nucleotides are TGTGCCAGCAGTTCCGGGCAGGGATTACTCGATGAGCAGTTCTTC. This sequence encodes CASSSGQGLLDEQFF.

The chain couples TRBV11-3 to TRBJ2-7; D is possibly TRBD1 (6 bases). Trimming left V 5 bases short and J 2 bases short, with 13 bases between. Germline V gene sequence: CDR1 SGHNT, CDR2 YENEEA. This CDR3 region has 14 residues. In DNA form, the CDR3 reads TGTGCCAGCAGCCCCCGACAGGCCGCCTACGAGCAGTACTTC. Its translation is CASSPRQAAYEQYF.

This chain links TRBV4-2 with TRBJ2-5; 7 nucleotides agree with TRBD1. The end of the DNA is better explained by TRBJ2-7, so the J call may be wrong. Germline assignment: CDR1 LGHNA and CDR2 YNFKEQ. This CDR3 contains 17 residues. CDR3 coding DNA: TGTGCCAGCAGCCAAGATATGAGAGGGGGCATGTTGTACGAGCAGTACTTC. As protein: CASSQDMRGGMLYEQYF.

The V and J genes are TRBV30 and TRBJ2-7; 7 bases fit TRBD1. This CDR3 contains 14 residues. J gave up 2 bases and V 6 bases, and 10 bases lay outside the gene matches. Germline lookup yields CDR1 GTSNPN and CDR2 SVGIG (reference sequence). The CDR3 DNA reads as TGTGCCTGCCCTGTGGGGGACAGTCCCTACGAGCAGTACTTC. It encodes CACPVGDSPYEQYF.

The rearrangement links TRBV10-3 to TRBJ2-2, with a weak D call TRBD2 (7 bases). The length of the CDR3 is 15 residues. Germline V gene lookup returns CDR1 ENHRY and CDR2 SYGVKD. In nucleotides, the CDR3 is TGTGCTTCGCGGGGGCGGGGGCACGACACCGGGGAGCTGTTTTTT. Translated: CASRGRGHDTGELFF.

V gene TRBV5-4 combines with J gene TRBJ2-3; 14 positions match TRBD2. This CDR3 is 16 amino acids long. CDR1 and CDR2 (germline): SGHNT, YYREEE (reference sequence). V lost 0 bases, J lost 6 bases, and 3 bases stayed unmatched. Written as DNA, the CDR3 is TGTGCCAGCAGCTTGGCCTGGACTAGCGGGGGGGATACGCAGTATTTT. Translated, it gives CASSLAWTSGGDTQYF.

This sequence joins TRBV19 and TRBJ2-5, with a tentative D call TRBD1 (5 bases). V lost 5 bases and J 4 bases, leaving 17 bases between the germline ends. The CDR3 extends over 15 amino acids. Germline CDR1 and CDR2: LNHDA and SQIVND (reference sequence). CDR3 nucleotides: TGTGCCAGTAGTTCAGGGCCCACATATGGAGAGACCCAGTACTTC. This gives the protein CASSSGPTYGETQYF.

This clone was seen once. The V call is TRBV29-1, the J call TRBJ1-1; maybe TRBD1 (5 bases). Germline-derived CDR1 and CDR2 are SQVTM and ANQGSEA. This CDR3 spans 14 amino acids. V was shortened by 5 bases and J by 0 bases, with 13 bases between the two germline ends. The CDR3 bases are TGCAGCGTTTTTTTGGCAGGGATGAACACTGAAGCTTTCTTT. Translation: CSVFLAGMNTEAFF.